The 28 T cell receptor beta chains below were found in one sample sequenced in a study of blood T cell repertoires in COVID-19. Sequencing was performed with immunoSEQ multiplex PCR; in TCRdb, only in-frame clones are kept and a portion is missing. The sample records approximately 60,000 clones, 75% to 90% being singletons. Material for sequencing was peripheral blood. The receptors originated from a woman of 80 years or more with COVID-19, enrolled during active disease.

The V and J genes are TRBV5-1 and TRBJ1-2, with TRBD1 matching over 7 bases. The CDR3 spans 15 residues. Germline lookup yields CDR1 SGHRS and CDR2 YFSETQ. The V and J ends lost 0 bases and 2 bases, in that order; junction bases with no gene match: 4. CDR3 nucleotides: TGCGCCAGCAGCTTGGGTGCAGGGGGAAACTATGGCTACACCTTC. This gives the protein CASSLGAGGNYGYTF.

The rearrangement uses TRBV19 and TRBJ1-2, with D possibly matching TRBD1 (6 bases). CDR1 and CDR2 from the germline V gene are LNHDA and SQIVND (reference sequence). Trimming stripped 6 bases from V and 2 bases from J, with 16 bases between. This CDR3 has 15 amino acids. The CDR3, as DNA: TGTGCCAGTAGCTTCCAAACAGGGCACAACTATGGCTACACCTTC. Translating it yields CASSFQTGHNYGYTF.

The CDR3 DNA reads as TGTGCCAGCAGCTCCCGGACAGGGGTCGAGCAGTTCTTC. Its protein is CASSSRTGVEQFF. V usage is TRBV7-2 and J usage is TRBJ2-1, with 9 bases matching TRBD1. J gave up 10 bases and V 4 bases, and 5 bases lay outside the gene matches. This CDR3 has 13 residues. CDR1 SGHTA and CDR2 FQGNSA come from the germline V gene.

V usage is TRBV5-1 and J usage is TRBJ2-2, with a possible D match to TRBD1 (6 bases). V lost 3 bases and J lost 7, with 19 bases in between. The CDR3 is 16 amino acids. CDR1 SGHRS and CDR2 YFSETQ come from the germline V gene. CDR3 protein: CASSWGTPRGSGELFF. The CDR3 DNA reads TGCGCCAGCAGCTGGGGGACCCCAAGGGGGAGCGGGGAGCTGTTTTTT.

The chain is built from TRBV10-3 and TRBJ1-2; D gene unclear. V was pared by 6 bases and J by 3 bases, with 20 bases between. Germline V gene lookup returns CDR1 ENHRY and CDR2 SYGVKD. The CDR3 contains 16 residues. The CDR3 DNA is TGTGCCATCAGCGGAGCCCTAAGCCCCGTGGACTATGGCTACACCTTC. This gives the protein CAISGALSPVDYGYTF.

V and J are TRBV6-5 and TRBJ2-7; 8 nucleotides match TRBD2. The CDR3 has 11 residues. The germline V gene encodes CDR1 MNHEY and CDR2 SVGAGI. The CDR3 nucleotides read TGTGCCAGCTTCTGGCGGGGGGCTTCCGAGGTC. Its translation is CASFWRGASEV.

This clone is a singleton in its sample. The V gene is TRBV6-1, the J gene TRBJ2-7; a possible D gene is TRBD1 (5 bases). V lost 3 bases to trimming and J lost 6 bases, with 6 bases between them. The germline gives CDR1 MNHNS, CDR2 SASEGT. The CDR3 runs to 11 residues. The CDR3 reads CASSDRGEQYF. CDR3 coding DNA: TGTGCCAGCAGTGATAGGGGCGAGCAGTACTTC.

The V call is TRBV28, the J call TRBJ2-5; 8 bases map to TRBD2. Trimming took 2 bases from V and 2 from J; bases not matched to a gene: 7. The CDR3 contains 16 residues. Germline loops: CDR1 MDHEN, CDR2 SYDVKM. CDR3 in DNA: TGTGCCAGCAGTTTAGGCGGAGCGGGGGATCAAGAGACCCAGTACTTC. This sequence encodes CASSLGGAGDQETQYF.

The chain couples TRBV5-1 to TRBJ2-5; D possibly corresponds to TRBD1 (6 bases). V was cut by 4 bases and J by 2 bases, with 12 bases left in between. The CDR3 length is 14 residues. The germline gives CDR1 SGHRS, CDR2 YFSETQ. This chain's CDR3 is CASSRLGGQETQYF. Written as DNA, the CDR3 is TGCGCCAGCAGCCGGTTAGGGGGACAAGAGACCCAGTACTTC.

The chain carries TRBV10-3 and TRBJ1-1, with TRBD1 identical over 11 bases. The J segment lost 4 bases and the V segment lost 7 bases, leaving 5 bases of the junction unmatched. The CDR3 runs 14 residues. The germline V gene encodes CDR1 ENHRY and CDR2 SYGVKD. CDR3 sequence reads: CAIMGTGGSTEAFF. The CDR3 bases are TGTGCCATCATGGGGACAGGGGGGAGCACTGAAGCTTTCTTT.

The rearrangement joins TRBV6-5 to TRBJ2-5; 12 bases line up with TRBD2. Germline CDR1 is MNHEY and CDR2 is SVGAGI. J was trimmed by 1 base and V by 5 bases; bases with no gene match: 2. The CDR3 has 15 amino acids. CDR3 region: CASSRTSGVQETQYF. CDR3 sequence (DNA): TGTGCCAGCAGTCGGACTAGCGGGGTCCAAGAGACCCAGTACTTC.

This chain links TRBV6-2 or TRBV6-3 with TRBJ2-7; possible D gene TRBD1, 5 bases. Germline V lookup: CDR1 MNHEY, CDR2 SVGEGT. The CDR3 has 12 residues. The V end lost 4 bases, the J end lost 3 bases, and 7 bases lay between the germline ends. CDR3 amino acids: CASSSGYYEQYF. CDR3 nucleotides: TGTGCCAGCAGTTCAGGGTACTACGAGCAGTACTTC.

The chain couples TRBV29-1 to TRBJ2-2, with a possible D match to TRBD1 (6 bases). Germline V lookup: CDR1 SQVTM, CDR2 ANQGSEA. CDR3 size: 14 residues. V lost 0 bases and J lost 4, with 9 bases in between. CDR3 nucleotides: TGCAGCGTTGAAGAAACAGGGTTCACCGGGGAGCTGTTTTTT. Its translation is CSVEETGFTGELFF.

Here the CDR3 DNA reads TGCGCCAGCAGCCAGGCGGAGGGTCAGCCCCAGCATTTT. The encoded protein is CASSQAEGQPQHF. J is TRBJ1-5 and V is TRBV4-1; D call uncertain. CDR3 length equals 13 residues. CDR1 is MGHRA, CDR2 YSYEKL, per germline. The germline V and J ends were trimmed by 3 bases and 6 bases, with 9 bases remaining between them.

This chain connects TRBV16 to TRBJ1-1; D gene ambiguous. This CDR3 has 12 residues. Germline lookup yields CDR1 KGHSY and CDR2 FQNENV. V was shortened by 0 bases and J by 7 bases, with 6 bases between the two germline ends. This chain's CDR3 is CASSQSSYEAFF. The CDR3 DNA follows: TGTGCCAGCAGCCAATCCTCTTATGAAGCTTTCTTT.

This clone was recorded a few times. J is TRBJ2-1 and V is TRBV7-3, with 9 bases lining up with TRBD1. CDR1 and CDR2 (germline): SGHTA, FQGTGA. V gave up 5 bases and J gave up 6 bases; unmatched junction bases: 8. The CDR3 consists of 15 residues. The CDR3 coding sequence is TGTGCCAGCAGCCCTACAGGGGGCGAGGTCAATGAGCAGTTCTTC. The encoded protein is CASSPTGGEVNEQFF.

The rearrangement joins TRBV11-2 to TRBJ1-6; TRBD1 agrees at 9 bases. Germline V gene sequence: CDR1 SGHAT, CDR2 FQNNGV. Germline trimming cut 3 bases from V and 10 bases from J; bases unmatched to any gene: 10. The CDR3 length is 16 residues. CDR3 coding DNA: TGTGCCAGCAGCTTGGAAACCGGGACAGGGAAATCACCCCTCCACTTT. Translating it yields CASSLETGTGKSPLHF.

CDR3 coding DNA: TGTGCCACCAGCAGAGACCCCTGGACTAGCGCGGGTGAGCAGTTCTTC. Translation gives CATSRDPWTSAGEQFF. The J gene is TRBJ2-1, the V gene TRBV15; 9 bases align to TRBD2. Trimming took 0 bases from V and 9 from J; bases not matched to a gene: 9. From germline, CDR1 is LNHNV and CDR2 YYDKDF (reference sequence). CDR3 length: 16 amino acids.

V and J are TRBV9 and TRBJ2-5; 12 positions match TRBD2. Germline loops: CDR1 SGDLS, CDR2 YYNGEE. The trim removed 4 bases at V and 5 bases at J, leaving 9 bases unmatched. The CDR3 spans 16 residues. The CDR3 nucleotides are TGTGCCAGCAGCCCGTCTAGCGGGGGGGCCCGGGAGACCCAGTACTTC. Translating it yields CASSPSSGGARETQYF.

This clone showed up just once. The chain combines TRBV6-5 with TRBJ1-6; D ambiguous. V lost 10 bases, J lost 0 bases, and 10 bases lay in between. The CDR3 covers 14 residues. Per germline, CDR1 MNHEY and CDR2 SVGAGI. The CDR3 nucleotides are TGTGCCAACGGGGAGAGCTCCTATAATTCACCCCTCCACTTT. Residues: CANGESSYNSPLHF.

The chain is built from TRBV19 and TRBJ1-2; perhaps TRBD1 as D (6 bases). The germline V and J ends were trimmed by 6 bases and 10 bases, with 24 bases remaining between them. CDR1 and CDR2 from the germline V gene are LNHDA and SQIVND (reference sequence). CDR3 size: 15 residues. CDR3 in amino acids: CASSQATGKSGDYTF. The DNA of the CDR3 is TGTGCCAGTAGCCAAGCTACAGGGAAGTCTGGGGACTACACCTTC. Together with reference TRBV19 and TRBJ1-2, the CDR3 gives the full variable domain: DGGITQSPKYLFRKEGQNVTLSCEQNLNHDAMYWYRQDPGQGLRLIYYSQIVNDFQKGDIAEGYSVSREKKESFPLTVTSAQKNPTAFYLCASSQATGKSGDYTFGSGTRLTVV.

V gene TRBV5-1 combines with J gene TRBJ2-1, with 10 bases aligning to TRBD2. J was trimmed by 8 bases and V by 4 bases; bases with no gene match: 15. CDR3 length: 17 residues. Germline V lookup: CDR1 SGHRS, CDR2 YFSETQ. The CDR3 sequence: CASSPGGLAGAWDEQFF. The DNA of the CDR3 is TGCGCCAGCAGCCCGGGTGGTCTAGCGGGGGCCTGGGATGAGCAGTTCTTC.

This chain connects TRBV6-5 to TRBJ1-1; D is perhaps TRBD1 (6 bases). Trimming left V 10 bases short and J 5 bases short, with 20 bases between. Germline CDR1 is MNHEY and CDR2 is SVGAGI. The CDR3 extends over 14 amino acids. The CDR3 sequence: CANKLQGRRTEAFF. Written as DNA, the CDR3 is TGTGCCAACAAACTGCAGGGGCGCAGGACTGAAGCTTTCTTT.

This clone has just a few counts. The chain is built from TRBV19 and TRBJ2-7; the match to TRBD1 covers 7 bases. With 4 bases clipped from V and 5 bases from J, the junction kept 8 bases outside the gene matches. There are 14 residues in the CDR3. Germline CDR1 and CDR2: LNHDA and SQIVND (reference sequence). This CDR3 is CASSRTGSNHEQYF. The CDR3 DNA follows: TGTGCCAGTAGTAGGACAGGCAGTAACCACGAGCAGTACTTC.

The CDR3 is CASSQVPPWGANTGELFF. DNA for the CDR3: TGTGCCAGCAGCCAAGTACCTCCCTGGGGGGCGAACACCGGGGAGCTGTTTTTT. The chain combines TRBV14 with TRBJ2-2, with D perhaps TRBD2 (6 bases). Germline CDR1 SGHDN, CDR2 FVKESK. The CDR3 runs 18 residues. Trimming removed 1 base from V and 0 bases from J, with 15 bases in between.

This chain uses TRBV20-1 with TRBJ2-5; D not resolved. Trimming stripped 3 bases from V and 7 bases from J, with 6 bases between. CDR1 is DFQATT, CDR2 SNEGSKA, per germline (reference sequence). The CDR3 has 10 amino acids. CDR3 coding DNA: TGCAGTGCTAGGGCCCTGACCCAGTACTTC. This sequence encodes CSARALTQYF.

V usage is TRBV29-1 and J usage is TRBJ2-7; D might be TRBD2 (6 bases). There are 15 residues in the CDR3. The ends were cut back, 0 bases at V and 6 bases at J, with 18 bases in the middle. Germline values: CDR1 SQVTM, CDR2 ANQGSEA. CDR3 amino acids: CSVEDAGPERREQYF. DNA for the CDR3: TGCAGCGTTGAAGATGCGGGGCCCGAGAGGCGCGAGCAGTACTTC.

The chain links TRBV16 to TRBJ2-1; weak D call: TRBD2 (5 bases). This CDR3 is built from 14 residues. Trimming cost V 7 bases and J 0 bases, with 10 bases left between them. Germline lookup yields CDR1 KGHSY and CDR2 FQNENV. CDR3 residues: CASTRGNSYNEQFF. The CDR3 region has the DNA TGTGCCAGCACCCGGGGAAACTCCTACAATGAGCAGTTCTTC.